Below, one TCR beta chain is given with its context. This specimen belongs to a study of blood T cell repertoires in COVID-19. About the research overall: Sites across the United States, Italy and Spain contributed samples from acute and convalescent COVID-19. Sources were T cells, B-cell-depleted T cells, or PBMCs; the material itself was cDNA or gDNA.

The CDR3 extends over 15 amino acids. Germline loops: CDR1 GTSNPN, CDR2 SVGIG (reference sequence). Trimming took off 1 base at V and 7 bases at J, with 17 bases between the two ends. Original analysis: Reference gene primer amplification yielded estimated nucleated cell counts. Sequencing used immunoSEQ multiplex PCR; TCRdb keeps in-frame clones, though not all of them. That table supplies the V and J calls and clone size; D and trimming were determined from the DNA. This table holds roughly 230,000 clones, more than 65% found once. The chain couples TRBV30 to TRBJ1-5; D might be TRBD1 (6 bases). Sequencing was done on a sample of peripheral blood. The receptor comes from a man in his fifties or sixties with active or convalescent COVID-19. The CDR3 coding sequence is TGTGCCTGGAGTGCGTCTGGGGGGGCCGGACAGCCCCAGCATTTT. It translates to CAWSASGGAGQPQHF.